This entry lists 18 T cell receptor beta chains sequenced from one sample in a study of CD8+CD57+ T cells in acquired aplastic anemia. Individuals selected for sequencing had exhibited CD8+CD57+ cell expansion on flow cytometry. CDR3 and TCR beta VDJ profiling relied on a genomic DNA template. TCRdb reprocessed the reads via MiXCR and lists one record per CDR3 protein. The data contain about 260,000 distinct CDR3 sequences, 70% to 85% of them singletons. The sample was sorted CD4+, CD8+, or CD8+CD57+ T cells (not recorded which) from PBMCs. Receptor source: a human donor with aplastic anemia.

V and J are TRBV7-9 and TRBJ2-1, with unresolved D. The V and J ends lost 0 bases and 13 bases respectively, with 19 bases between them. The CDR3 runs to 15 residues. CDR1 is SEHNR and CDR2 is FQNEAQ in the germline V gene (reference sequence). For the CDR3, the DNA is TGTGCCAGCAGCTTAGCACGCTGGCGGTCCTACCAACAGTTCTTC. As protein: CASSLARWRSYQQFF.

J is TRBJ2-3 and V is TRBV7-8, with a tentative D call TRBD2 (5 bases). The germline gives CDR1 SGHVS, CDR2 FQNEAQ. Trimming shortened V by 3 bases and J by 8 bases, and 15 bases separated the two germline ends. The CDR3 sequence is 14 residues long. This CDR3 is CASSFAGGHGTQYF. For the CDR3, the DNA is TGTGCCAGCAGCTTCGCGGGTGGTCACGGTACGCAGTATTTT.

The chain joins TRBV12-3 or TRBV12-4 to TRBJ1-2; D possibly corresponds to TRBD1 (5 bases). V was clipped by 4 bases and J by 2 bases, with 14 bases between them. The CDR3 sequence is 15 residues long. CDR3 in DNA: TGTGCCAGCAGTTCGGGGGGAGGGTCAAACTATGGCTACACCTTC. Its protein product is CASSSGGGSNYGYTF.

V is TRBV10-3 and J is TRBJ2-3; D might be TRBD2 (6 bases). Germline CDR1 reads ENHRY; CDR2 reads SYGVKD. This CDR3 region has 17 residues. V lost 0 bases and J 3 bases, leaving 16 bases between the germline ends. For the CDR3, the DNA is TGTGCCATCAGTGAGTCTAGAGGAGGGGAAAGTACAGATACGCAGTATTTT. As protein: CAISESRGGESTDTQYF.

A remark on this clonotype: The germline gene is not matched at one end of the junction; a read error may be the cause. The gene calls are TRBV7-9 and TRBJ2-5; TRBD2 matches 10 bases. This CDR3 has 14 amino acids. Per the germline V gene, CDR1 is SEHNR and CDR2 is FQNEAQ (reference sequence). The CDR3 DNA reads as TGTGCCAGCAGTCTAGCGGGAGCCCGAGCACAGATATGCTTC. This translates into CASSLAGARAQICF.

Of note for this clonotype: The conserved final phenylalanine or tryptophan is absent from the CDR3, which likely points to a read error. It is unclear where the CDR3 begins or ends on the DNA, so no DNA is shown, and the CDR3 is as TCRdb lists it. This chain uses TRBV15 with TRBJ2-3; TRBD1, the table's D call, lacks a check against the DNA. From its first to its last residue, the CDR3 has 13 amino acids. Looked up from germline, CDR1 is LNHNV and CDR2 is YYDKDF (reference sequence). The CDR3 loop is CATSDGGLATQQY.

This clonotype was picked up one time. The J gene is TRBJ2-3, the V gene TRBV7-8; D possibly corresponds to TRBD2 (6 bases). Germline V CDR1 and CDR2: SGHVS, FQNEAQ. V gave up 1 base and J gave up 13 bases, with 15 bases separating them. The CDR3 has 13 amino acids. This chain's CDR3 is CASSLGGGDAKYF. The DNA of the CDR3 is TGTGCCAGCAGCTTAGGGGGAGGAGACGCGAAGTATTTT.

V usage is TRBV7-3 and J usage is TRBJ2-3; no reliable D call. The V gene lost 5 bases and the J gene lost 12 bases, with 24 bases spanning the gap. The germline V gene encodes CDR1 SGHTA and CDR2 FQGTGA. The CDR3 covers 15 residues. The CDR3 bases are TGTGCCAGCAGCGCCGGTACAGACGGAACAGATCCTCAGTATTTT. This encodes CASSAGTDGTDPQYF.

This clonotype was recorded once. At one end the junction does not follow the germline gene, possibly because of a read error. The V and J genes are TRBV5-4 and TRBJ2-5; D may be TRBD1 (6 bases). The CDR3 consists of 15 residues. Germline V gene data show CDR1 as SGHNT and CDR2 as YYREEE (reference sequence). CDR3 DNA: TGTGCCAGCACCTTACCCCGAGGGACAAAAGAGACCCGGTACTTC. This codes for CASTLPRGTKETRYF.

In DNA, the CDR3 is TGTGCCAGCAGCGAGTCGGCTAACTATGGCTACACCTTC. This gives the protein CASSESANYGYTF. This chain links TRBV6-5 with TRBJ1-2; D not resolved. V shed 6 bases and J shed 0 bases, with 8 bases lying between them. This CDR3 is 13 amino acids long. Germline CDR1 and CDR2: MNHEY and SVGAGI.

This clonotype has a single count. One end of the junction fails to match germline, which may point to a read error. This chain uses TRBV9 with TRBJ2-1, with a possible D match to TRBD2 (6 bases). Germline V gene lookup returns CDR1 SGDLS and CDR2 YYNGEE. The CDR3 extends over 13 amino acids. CDR3 sequence reads: CASSDRASATQFF. In nucleotides, the CDR3 is TGTGCCAGCAGCGATCGTGCTAGCGCCACGCAGTTTTTC.

V is TRBV15 and J is TRBJ2-7; D perhaps matches TRBD2 (5 bases). Per the germline V gene, CDR1 is LNHNV and CDR2 is YYDKDF (reference sequence). CDR3 length: 14 amino acids. The V gene lost 4 bases and the J gene lost 1 base, with 11 bases spanning the gap. The CDR3 protein is CATSIGDTSYEQYF. In nucleotides, the CDR3 is TGTGCCACCAGCATCGGGGATACTTCCTACGAGCAGTACTTC.

This clonotype was seen at least ten times. Just one base apart from a much larger clone, this may be a read error. The chain is built from TRBV11-3 and TRBJ2-1; D uncertain. The CDR3 sequence is 16 residues long. Trimming pared 0 bases from V and 8 bases from J, leaving 17 bases between. Per germline, CDR1 SGHNT and CDR2 YENEEA. The CDR3 DNA reads TGTGCCAGCAGCTTAGATCTGGCAGACGGTCAGGATGAGCAGTTCTTC. Residues: CASSLDLADGQDEQFF.

The gene calls are TRBV9 and TRBJ1-1; D gene unclear. This CDR3 spans 15 amino acids. V shed 4 bases and J shed 10 bases, with 23 bases lying between them. Germline V CDR1 and CDR2: SGDLS, YYNGEE. For the CDR3, the DNA is TGTGCCAGCAGCTTAGGTGTGACGGGGAAAACTTCAGCTTTCTTT. Amino acid sequence: CASSLGVTGKTSAFF.

This clonotype was observed many times. The rearrangement joins TRBV7-2 to TRBJ2-7, with 8 bases aligning to TRBD1. Germline V CDR1 and CDR2: SGHTA, FQGNSA. Trimming took 3 bases from V and 3 from J; bases not matched to a gene: 16. The length of the CDR3 is 18 residues. CDR3 in amino acids: CASSLPGGADYGYYEQYV. The CDR3 coding sequence is TGTGCCAGCAGCTTGCCAGGGGGCGCCGACTATGGCTACTACGAGCAGTACGTC.

V is TRBV7-9 and J is TRBJ2-7; D is possibly TRBD1 (5 bases). This CDR3 is 18 amino acids long. Trimming cost V 2 bases and J 4 bases, with 24 bases left between them. From germline, CDR1 is SEHNR and CDR2 FQNEAQ (reference sequence). The CDR3 DNA is TGTGCCAGCAGCTTAAGCCAGGGCACAGATACGCAGTATTACGAGCAGTACGTC. Translating it yields CASSLSQGTDTQYYEQYV.

The chain couples TRBV7-9 to TRBJ2-5; 10 bases agree with TRBD2. With V trimmed by 1 base and J by 14 bases, 13 bases remained unmatched. This CDR3 contains 15 residues. CDR1 is SEHNR, CDR2 FQNEAQ, per germline (reference sequence). CDR3 amino acids: CASSLGGGSGRRPYF. CDR3 nucleotide sequence: TGTGCCAGCAGCTTAGGTGGGGGTAGCGGGAGGAGACCCTACTTC.

CDR3 bases: TGTGCCAGCAGCTTAGAGGGAGGTCCCGATACGCAGTCTGAAGCTTTCTTT. Encoded protein: CASSLEGGPDTQSEAFF. The rearrangement uses TRBV7-8 and TRBJ1-1; D unresolved. V was pared by 1 base and J by 6 bases, with 21 bases between. The germline CDR1 and CDR2 sequences are SGHVS and FQNEAQ. The CDR3 has 17 residues.